The sequence of this TCR beta chain was determined in a study of T cell responses to AZD1222 COVID-19 vaccine (dated by TCRdb to the early 2020s). General notes on the study: AZD1222 recipients whose second dose came at about 4 weeks and those whose second dose came at about 12 weeks were combined into one group, since spike-specific TCR depth and breadth did not differ between the two schedules. TCR sequencing covered more than 230 trial participants: 200 to 220 given two doses of AZD1222 and about 26 given two doses of MenACWY control vaccine. Trial participants were enrolled by age into subgroups of 18-55, 56-69 and 70-plus years, and around 150, 29 and 61 TCR-sequenced participants, respectively, were included in these subgroups. Summary of the overall study and its limitations: A significant rise in spike-specific TCR breadth and depth was observed after two AZD1222 doses relative to day 0 and relative to MenACWY recipients. The 56-69-year group was small, and its depth increase did not reach significance, likely because of low power. Only five or six AZD1222 recipients were SARS-CoV-2 seropositive at baseline, limiting conclusions about previously exposed vaccinees. Because no day 14 peak-response samples were available, repertoires were characterized only after the peak T cell response. Vaccine-associated CD4 TCRs spanned the whole spike protein, with dominant responses in regions 160-218 and 743-854. Epitopes outside the regions mutated in the B.1.351 and B.1.1.7 variants were reportedly recognized by nearly half of the unique spike-specific TCRs. Participants were mostly white British, with more females than males. The authors suggested clonal diversity may have been underestimated.

As to this clone: Its binding antigen is unknown. Within one base of it there is no much larger clone, and no base qualities were kept.

The CDR3 regions of human TCRbeta chains were subjected to immunosequencing. In the original analysis: Repertoire TCRs were checked for matches against a reference library of SARS-CoV-2-specific TCRs that had been generated using the MIRA antigen-specificity platform. Breadth meant the fraction of unique TCRs that were SARS-CoV-2-associated, whereas depth meant the fraction of total T cells that were SARS-CoV-2-associated. Using the MIRA data, each spike-specific TCR was assigned both to the spike region to which the TCR was reactive and to a CD4 or CD8 class. Log10-transformed breadth and depth values were compared by one-way ANOVA with Sidak's multiple comparisons tests. TCRdb retrieved this table from immuneACCESS and kept in-frame rearrangements only. Not all clones are present; in checked studies, unresolved V genes account for under half, and no reason is known for the remainder. The V and J calls and clone size were taken over from that table, and D and trimming were inferred from the DNA. The sample includes approximately 140,000 clones, with roughly 90% observed a single time. 2.5% to 3.5% of the sample lies in the top ten.

Per the publication, the time point label means: baseline before first vaccination. Vaccinee samples came from UK trials COV001 and COV002, including a single-blind randomized controlled phase 2/3 trial of AZD1222 (ChAdOx1 nCoV-19) in healthy adults. For TCRbeta chain sequencing, PBMC samples were collected from trial participants at day 0 and at day 28 after the second dose. V loses 5 bases of germline sequence and J loses 4 bases, and the interval between the two ends is 8 bases. Inclusive of the bounding cysteine and phenylalanine, the CDR3 is 12 residues long. Just CDR3 DNA is preserved here, 36 bases in frame from base 1. Sequences GTSNPN (CDR1) and SVGIG (CDR2) are obtained from the germline V gene (reference sequence).

The sample here was peripheral blood, taken on day 0 of AZD1222 vaccination. The rearrangement combines TRBV30 with TRBJ1-4; a tentative D call is TRBD1 (6 bases match). This receptor was identified in an adult in good health. The DNA is TGTGCCTGGGACAGGTATAATGAAAAACTGTTTTTT. Translated, it gives CAWDRYNEKLFF.